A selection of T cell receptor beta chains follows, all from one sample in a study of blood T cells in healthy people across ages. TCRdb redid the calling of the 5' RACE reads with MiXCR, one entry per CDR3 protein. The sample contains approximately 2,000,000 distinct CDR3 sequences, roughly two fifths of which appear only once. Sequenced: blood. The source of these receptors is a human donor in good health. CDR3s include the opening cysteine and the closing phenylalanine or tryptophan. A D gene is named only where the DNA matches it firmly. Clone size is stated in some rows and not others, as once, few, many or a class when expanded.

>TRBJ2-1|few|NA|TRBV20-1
TGCAGTGCTAGAATGGGGAACTCCTACAATGAGCAGTTCTTC
CSARMGNSYNEQFF
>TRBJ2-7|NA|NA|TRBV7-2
TGTGCCAGCAGCTTAGAGGGTCAGGGTCTGGGAGTATACGAGCAGTACTTC
CASSLEGQGLGVYEQYF
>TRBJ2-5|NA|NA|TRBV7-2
TGTGCCAGCAGCTCGTTCCTTAGGGGGGCCGCCCAAGAGACCCAGTACTTC
CASSSFLRGAAQETQYF
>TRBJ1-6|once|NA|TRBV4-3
TGCGCCAGCAGCCAAGAAATAGCCCATAATTCACCCCTCCACTTT
CASSQEIAHNSPLHF
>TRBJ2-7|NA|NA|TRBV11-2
TGTGCCAGCAGCCAGCGTGGGGGGAGAACTAGCATCGACGAGCAGTACTTC
CASSQRGGRTSIDEQYF
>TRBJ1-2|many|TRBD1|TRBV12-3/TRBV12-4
TGTGCCAGCAGAGGACAGGGGGCAGGTGGCTACACCTTC
CASRGQGAGGYTF
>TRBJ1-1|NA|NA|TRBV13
TGTGCCAGCAGCACCCTACGAGGTGAAGCTTTCTTT
CASSTLRGEAFF
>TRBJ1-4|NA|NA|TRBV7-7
TGTGCCAGCTTTAAGGAAAAACTGTTTTTT
CASFKEKLFF
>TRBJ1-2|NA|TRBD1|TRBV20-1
TGCAGTGCTGGTTCAGGGGGTAGTGGCTACACCTTC
CSAGSGGSGYTF
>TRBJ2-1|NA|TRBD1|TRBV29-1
TGCAGCACGGGACAGGGGCTTTACAATGAGCAGTTCTTC
CSTGQGLYNEQFF
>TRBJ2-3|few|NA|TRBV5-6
TGTGCCAGCAGCTTGGGTGTGGGAAGGTCACCAGATACGCAGTATTTT
CASSLGVGRSPDTQYF
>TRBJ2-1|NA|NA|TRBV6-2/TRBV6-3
TGTGCCAGCAGTTACATCGGACAGCCCGGACCCTACAATGAGCAGTTCTTC
CASSYIGQPGPYNEQFF
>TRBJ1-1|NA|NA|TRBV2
TGTGCCAGCACCTCGACTCAGCTGGGGAAAGCTTTCTTT
CASTSTQLGKAFF
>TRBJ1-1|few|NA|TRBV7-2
TGTGCCAGCAGCCCGAATCGTTATATCATGAACACTGAAGCTTTCTTT
CASSPNRYIMNTEAFF
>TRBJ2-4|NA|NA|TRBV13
TGTGCCAGCAGCTCCTGGGACTCCAGGGACATTCAGTACTTC
CASSSWDSRDIQYF
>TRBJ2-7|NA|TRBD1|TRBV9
TGTGCCAGCAGCGTAGACGGGACAGTCTACGAGCAGTACTTC
CASSVDGTVYEQYF
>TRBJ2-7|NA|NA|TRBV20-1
TGCAGTGCTACCCCCGGGACTCACTCCTACGAGCAGTACTTC
CSATPGTHSYEQYF
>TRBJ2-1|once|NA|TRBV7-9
TGTGCCAGCAGCTTTTCTGGACAAGCCTACAATGAGCAGTTCTTC
CASSFSGQAYNEQFF
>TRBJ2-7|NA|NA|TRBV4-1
TGCGCCAGCAGCCACGGAAGTCCGTTAGGCTCCTACGAGCAGTACTTC
CASSHGSPLGSYEQYF
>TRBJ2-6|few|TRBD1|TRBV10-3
TGTGCCATCAGTTCCCGAAGTGGGACAGCAATCGACTCTGGGGCCAACGTCCTGACTTTC
CAISSRSGTAIDSGANVLTF
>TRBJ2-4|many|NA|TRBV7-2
TGTGCCAGCAGCTTAGCGCCCCAGGCCGGGGAGCAGTACTTC
CASSLAPQAGEQYF
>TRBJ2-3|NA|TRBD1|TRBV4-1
TGCGCCAGCAGCCAACAGACAGGGATTAGCACAGATACGCAGTATTTT
CASSQQTGISTDTQYF
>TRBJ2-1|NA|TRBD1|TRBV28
TGTGCCACCCTACAGGGGGAACTAATCAATGGGCAGTTCTTC
CATLQGELINGQFF
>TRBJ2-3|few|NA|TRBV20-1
TGCAGTGCTAGGAACCGGGATACGCAGTATTTT
CSARNRDTQYF
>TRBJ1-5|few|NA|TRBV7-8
TGTGCCAGCAGTATTCCCGGGGCTAGCAATCAGCCCCAGCATTTT
CASSIPGASNQPQHF
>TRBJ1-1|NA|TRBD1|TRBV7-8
TGTGCCAGCAGCCACGGGACAGGGAGGGGTTTGACTGAAGCTTTCTTT
CASSHGTGRGLTEAFF
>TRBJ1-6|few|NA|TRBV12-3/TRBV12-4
TGTGCCAGCAGCCCAGGGTTTGTAGATTCACCCCTCCACTTT
CASSPGFVDSPLHF
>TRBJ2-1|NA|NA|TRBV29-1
TGCAGCGTTCACCCCGGGGAGCAGTTCTTC
CSVHPGEQFF
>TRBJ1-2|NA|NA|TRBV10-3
TGTGCCATCAGTGAGTCAGGAGGTACTAACTATGGCTACACCTTC
CAISESGGTNYGYTF
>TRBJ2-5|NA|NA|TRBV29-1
TGCAGCGTTCACCGCCAAGAGACCCAGTACTTC
CSVHRQETQYF
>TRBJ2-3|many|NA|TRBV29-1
TGCAGCGTTGGTGGGGGGCGCGCAGATACGCAGTATTTT
CSVGGGRADTQYF
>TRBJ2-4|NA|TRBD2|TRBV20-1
TGCAGTGCTATCGCCGGGACTAGCGGATCCAATGAGCAGTACTTC
CSAIAGTSGSNEQYF
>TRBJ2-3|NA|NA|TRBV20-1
TGCAGTGCTAGAGAGGATATGGGAGGTGGTTCGCAGTATTTT
CSAREDMGGGSQYF
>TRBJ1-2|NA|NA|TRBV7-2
TGTGCCAGCAGCTTAGTGGGGACCGCCTCTAGTCGTGGCTACACCTTC
CASSLVGTASSRGYTF
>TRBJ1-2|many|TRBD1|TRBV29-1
TGCAGCGTTATTCCGGGACAGACTGGCTACACCTTC
CSVIPGQTGYTF
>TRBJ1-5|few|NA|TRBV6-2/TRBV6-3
TGTGCCAGCAGTTACGCTTCAGATCAGCCCCAGCATTTT
CASSYASDQPQHF
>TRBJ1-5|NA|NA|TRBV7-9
TGTGCCAGCAGCCTCCGGGGTGGGCCCCAGCATTTT
CASSLRGGPQHF
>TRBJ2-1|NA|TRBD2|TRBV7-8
TGTGCCAGCAACTCTTTCGGGGGGGCGGATGAGCAGTTCTTC
CASNSFGGADEQFF
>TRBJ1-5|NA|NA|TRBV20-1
TGCAGTGCTCCCCGACAGGAAAATCAGCCCCAGCATTTT
CSAPRQENQPQHF
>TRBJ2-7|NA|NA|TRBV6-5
TGTGCCAGCAGTTATCACGGAATAGAATTCAGTTACGAGCAGTACTTC
CASSYHGIEFSYEQYF
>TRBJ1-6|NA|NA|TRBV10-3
TGTGCCACCCTTTCAGGGTCTTCACCCCTCCACTTT
CATLSGSSPLHF
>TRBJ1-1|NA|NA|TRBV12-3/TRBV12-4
TGTGCCAGCAGTTTGGGAGCAGGGTTAGAAGCTTTCTTT
CASSLGAGLEAFF
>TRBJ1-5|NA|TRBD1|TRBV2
TGTGCCAGCAGTGAATGGAGCAGGGGGCAGCCCCAGCATTTT
CASSEWSRGQPQHF
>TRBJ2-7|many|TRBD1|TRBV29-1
TGCAGCGTTGGTGGGACAGGGGGTCACGAGCAGTACTTC
CSVGGTGGHEQYF
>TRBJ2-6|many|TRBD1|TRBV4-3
TGCGCCAGCAGCCGAGGACAGGGATGGTGGGCTGGGGCCAACGTCCTGACTTTC
CASSRGQGWWAGANVLTF
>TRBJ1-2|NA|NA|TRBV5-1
TGCGCCAGCAGCTTGGGCGGGACCCTTCACTATGGCTACACCTTC
CASSLGGTLHYGYTF